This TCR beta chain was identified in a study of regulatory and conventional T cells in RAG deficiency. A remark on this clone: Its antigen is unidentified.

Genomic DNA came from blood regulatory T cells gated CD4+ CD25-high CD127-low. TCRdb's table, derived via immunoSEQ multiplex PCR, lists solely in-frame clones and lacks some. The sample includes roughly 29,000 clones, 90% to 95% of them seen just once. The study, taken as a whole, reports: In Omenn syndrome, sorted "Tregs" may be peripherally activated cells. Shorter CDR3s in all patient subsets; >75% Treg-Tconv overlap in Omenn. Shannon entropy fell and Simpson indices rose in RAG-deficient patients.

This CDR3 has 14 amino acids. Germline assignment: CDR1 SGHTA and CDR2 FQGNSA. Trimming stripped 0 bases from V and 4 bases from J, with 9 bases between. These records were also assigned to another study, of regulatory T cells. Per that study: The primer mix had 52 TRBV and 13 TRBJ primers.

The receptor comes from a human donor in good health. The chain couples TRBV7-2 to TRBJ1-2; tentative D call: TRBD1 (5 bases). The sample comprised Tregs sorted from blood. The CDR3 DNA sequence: TGTGCCAGCAGCTTAGCCCCAGGGAGCTATGGCTACACCTTC. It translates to CASSLAPGSYGYTF. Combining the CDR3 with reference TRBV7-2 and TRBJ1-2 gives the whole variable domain GAGVSQSPSNKVTEKGKDVELRCDPISGHTALYWYRQSLGQGLEFLIYFQGNSAPDKSGLPSDRFSAERTGGSVSTLTIQRTQQEDSAVYLCASSLAPGSYGYTFGSGTRLTVV.